This TCR beta chain was documented in a study of blood T cell repertoires in COVID-19. Study as a whole: Sources were T cells, B-cell-depleted T cells, or PBMCs; the material itself was cDNA or gDNA.

Of note for this clone: Other nucleotide sequences in the sample specify the same CDR3.

Trimming took off 0 bases at V and 2 bases at J, with 7 bases between the two ends. Germline-derived CDR1 and CDR2 are SGDLS and YYNGEE. The CDR3 spans 14 residues. Methods used by the authors: Using reference gene primer amplification, nucleated cell counts were estimated. Clones were read by immunoSEQ multiplex PCR, and TCRdb kept only the in-frame ones, dropping some. V and J calls and clone size are copied from that table; D and trimming were computed from the DNA. The sample lists some 460,000 clones; 75% to 90% were seen once. The receptor was derived from a woman in her 30s with acute or convalescent COVID-19. The sample comprised peripheral blood. The chain employs TRBV9 and TRBJ2-3; D call uncertain. The CDR3 sequence: CASSVAAVTDTQYF. The CDR3 coding sequence is TGTGCCAGCAGCGTAGCGGCGGTCACAGATACGCAGTATTTT.